This T cell receptor (beta chain) appears in the sequencing data of a study of cytomegalovirus exposure and HLA in healthy donors. The repertoire was sequenced with immunoSEQ multiplex PCR; TCRdb's copy has only in-frame clones and lacks some. The data show about 400,000 clones, with 70% to 90% seen just once and under 0.9% held by the top ten. General study results and limits: Many donors shared some public TCRs, even though most TCR sequences were rare. Under in vitro conditions, a few CMV-associated chains were confirmed as specific for CMV antigens.

A roughly 120-subject validation cohort, separate from the approximately 700-subject first cohort, supplied the donors. Trimming removed 3 bases from V and 0 bases from J; junction bases left unmatched: 14. Germline V gene lookup returns CDR1 MGHRA and CDR2 YSYEKL. The CDR3 extends over 18 amino acids. Of note for this clone: Its antigen is not identified.

Input material: PBMCs. The V and J genes are TRBV4-1 and TRBJ2-7, with TRBD2 matching over 7 bases. The TCR was taken from a woman in her late teens or twenties in good health and CMV-seronegative. The CDR3 sequence is CASSQDGQRGLNSYEQYF. DNA for the CDR3: TGCGCCAGCAGCCAGGATGGGCAGCGGGGACTAAACTCCTACGAGCAGTACTTC.